What follows describes a single T cell receptor beta chain. This specimen comes from a study of cytomegalovirus exposure and HLA in healthy donors. PCR used 60 Vbeta primers and 13 Jbeta primers. The assay was immunoSEQ multiplex PCR, and TCRdb's table has in-frame clones only and misses some. The sample lists roughly 100,000 clones; 77% were seen once. V trimming: 0 bases; J trimming: 3 bases; junction bases outside the gene matches: 8. CDR1 LNHNV and CDR2 YYDKDF come from the germline V gene (reference sequence). The CDR3 length is 17 residues. The clonotype was recovered from a woman between 40 and 50 years old in good health and CMV-seropositive. Sequences were obtained from PBMCs. The rearrangement links TRBV15 to TRBJ1-3; 7 positions match TRBD1. The CDR3 sequence is CATSRDINRGGGNTIYF. CDR3 in DNA: TGTGCCACCAGCAGAGATATAAACAGGGGAGGTGGAAACACCATATATTTT. The full variable domain, with the rest looked up from reference TRBV15 and TRBJ1-3, is DAMVIQNPRYQVTQFGKPVTLSCSQTLNHNVMYWYQQKSSQAPKLLFHYYDKDFNNEADTPDNFQSRRPNTSFCFLDIRSPGLGDTAMYLCATSRDINRGGGNTIYFGEGSWLTVV.